The 20 T cell receptor beta chains given below trace back to one sample, sequenced in a study of response to subunit inactivated influenza vaccine. TCRdb re-called the RT-PCR reads with MiXCR, one entry per CDR3 protein. Of about 580,000 distinct CDR3 sequences in the sample, about 14% were seen once. Sequencing used PBMCs from blood, obtained 12 days after vaccination. These receptors all stem from a man in his fifties or sixties who received an inactivated influenza vaccine.

Of note for this clonotype: At one boundary the junction diverges from the germline segment, which might be a read error. The genes are TRBV4-1 and TRBJ2-1; D ambiguous. CDR1 is MGHRA and CDR2 is YSYEKL in the germline V gene. The length of the CDR3 is 15 residues. In DNA, the CDR3 is TGCGTCAGCAGCCAAGAGATAGTTAGCCTGTATGAGCAGTTCTTC. This sequence encodes CVSSQEIVSLYEQFF.

The rearrangement links TRBV20-1 to TRBJ1-1; TRBD1 aligns across 8 bases. V lost 0 bases to trimming and J lost 1 base; unmatched junction nucleotides: 1. This CDR3 comprises 14 residues. Germline assignment: CDR1 DFQATT and CDR2 SNEGSKA (reference sequence). In DNA, the CDR3 is TGCAGTGCTAGAGAGGGGACAGGGAACACTGAAGCTTTCTTT. Its protein product is CSAREGTGNTEAFF.

This clonotype was counted many times. The rearrangement uses TRBV5-1 and TRBJ2-3, with no clear D. The length of the CDR3 is 13 residues. Trimming shortened V by 4 bases and J by 4 bases, and 10 bases separated the two germline ends. Germline lookup yields CDR1 SGHRS and CDR2 YFSETQ. This CDR3 reads CASSPSAPDTQYF. CDR3 coding DNA: TGCGCCAGCAGCCCCTCGGCGCCAGATACGCAGTATTTT.

The table lists this clonotype with many counts. This chain links TRBV24-1 with TRBJ2-3; 9 nucleotides align to TRBD1. V shed 6 bases, J shed 4 bases, and the junction held 7 bases outside the gene matches. The CDR3 runs to 15 residues. CDR1 is KGHDR, CDR2 SFDVKD, per germline. CDR3 in amino acids: CATSTGGINADTQYF. The CDR3 DNA sequence: TGTGCCACCAGTACAGGGGGCATAAACGCAGATACGCAGTATTTT.

In its sample, this clonotype was seen a few times. The rearrangement joins TRBV30 to TRBJ2-3; 7 bases are shared with TRBD2. This CDR3 spans 15 amino acids. After removal of 3 bases from V and 3 bases from J, the junction contained 9 bases not matched to a gene. Germline V gene sequence: CDR1 GTSNPN, CDR2 SVGIG (reference sequence). CDR3 residues: CAWRPGRAGTDTQYF. DNA of the CDR3: TGTGCCTGGAGGCCAGGAAGAGCGGGAACAGATACGCAGTATTTT.

The chain links TRBV7-6 to TRBJ2-2; no firm D call. V was trimmed by 4 bases and J by 6 bases, leaving 15 bases between them. The germline V gene has CDR1 SGHVS and CDR2 FNYEAQ. The CDR3 has 15 amino acids. The CDR3 spells CASSSYAQRPGELFF. The CDR3 DNA follows: TGTGCCAGCAGCTCCTACGCCCAGCGTCCCGGGGAGCTGTTTTTT.

This chain uses TRBV28 with TRBJ2-3; D uncertain. CDR1 and CDR2 (germline): MDHEN, SYDVKM. The CDR3 contains 12 residues. V was clipped by 3 bases and J by 7 bases, with 8 bases between them. The CDR3 DNA sequence: TGTGCCAGCAGTTTGGTGCAGCATACGCAGTATTTT. Translation gives CASSLVQHTQYF.

Many counts were recorded for this clonotype. The rearrangement joins TRBV11-2 to TRBJ1-6; D uncertain. This CDR3 region has 16 residues. Germline loops: CDR1 SGHAT, CDR2 FQNNGV. Trimming stripped 1 base from V and 10 bases from J, with 17 bases between. CDR3 sequence: CASSLVALGGGSPLHF. The DNA of the CDR3 is TGTGCCAGCAGCTTAGTAGCCCTAGGTGGCGGGTCACCCCTCCACTTT.

This clonotype was seen a handful of times. The chain links TRBV20-1 to TRBJ2-7; D unresolved. Germline assignment: CDR1 DFQATT and CDR2 SNEGSKA (reference sequence). V was trimmed by 4 bases and J by 5 bases, leaving 12 bases between them. This CDR3 has 12 amino acids. CDR3 in amino acids: CSANSGLHEQYF. Written as DNA, the CDR3 is TGCAGTGCTAATTCCGGGTTGCACGAGCAGTACTTC.

The chain links TRBV29-1 to TRBJ1-2, with D possibly TRBD1 on 5 matching bases. Between the trimmed V and J ends, which lost 5 bases and 8 bases, there was a span of 15 bases. There are 12 residues in the CDR3. Germline lookup yields CDR1 SQVTM and CDR2 ANQGSEA. The CDR3 here is CSVSSGTDGYTF. The CDR3 DNA is TGCAGCGTTTCTTCCGGGACTGACGGCTACACCTTC.

Note on this clonotype: A clone one base away is much larger, so this may be a read error. The rearrangement joins TRBV12-3 or TRBV12-4 to TRBJ1-5; D gene uncertain. The assigned J gene may be wrong: the sequence end matches TRBJ2-3 better. The CDR3 loop spans 15 amino acids. CDR3 DNA: TGTGCCAGCAGTTTAGGAGGTCAGGTTCGTCAGCCCCAGTATTTT. As protein: CASSLGGQVRQPQYF.

The V and J genes are TRBV28 and TRBJ2-2; 9 bases align to TRBD2. V gave up 6 bases and J gave up 6 bases; unmatched junction bases: 14. Germline CDR1 reads MDHEN; CDR2 reads SYDVKM. There are 17 residues in the CDR3. The CDR3 loop reads CASSYNLAGANPGELFF. The CDR3 coding sequence is TGTGCCAGCAGCTATAATTTAGCGGGAGCTAACCCCGGGGAGCTGTTTTTT.

J is TRBJ1-2 and V is TRBV10-3; D may be TRBD1 (5 bases). The CDR3 runs 14 residues. The V gene lost 6 bases and the J gene lost 4 bases, with 15 bases spanning the gap. Looked up from germline, CDR1 is ENHRY and CDR2 is SYGVKD. The CDR3 sequence: CAISSDVGGYGYTF. The DNA of the CDR3 is TGTGCCATCAGCTCCGACGTTGGGGGCTATGGCTACACCTTC.

The chain has TRBV28 and TRBJ1-2, with D unclear. CDR1 MDHEN and CDR2 SYDVKM come from the germline V gene. Between the trimmed V and J ends, which lost 6 bases and 1 base, there was a span of 9 bases. CDR3 length: 13 amino acids. CDR3: CASRLDFNYGYTF. In nucleotides, the CDR3 is TGTGCCAGCAGACTGGACTTTAACTATGGCTACACCTTC.

This clonotype was recorded a few times. The J gene is TRBJ2-3, the V gene TRBV5-1, with a possible D match to TRBD2 (6 bases). CDR1 is SGHRS and CDR2 is YFSETQ in the germline V gene. The CDR3 contains 15 residues. V lost 5 bases and J 3 bases, leaving 16 bases between the germline ends. Here the CDR3 reads CASSIREWTTDTQYF. CDR3 in DNA: TGCGCCAGCAGTATTCGGGAGTGGACGACAGATACGCAGTATTTT.

This clonotype has just a few counts. The chain links TRBV27 to TRBJ2-1, with unresolved D. There are 15 residues in the CDR3. CDR1 and CDR2 from the germline V gene are MNHEY and SMNVEV (reference sequence). Trimming took 5 bases from V and 1 from J, leaving 12 bases between them. The CDR3, as DNA: TGTGCCAGCAGTCCCTTCGGGTCGTCCTACAATGAGCAGTTCTTC. This codes for CASSPFGSSYNEQFF.

The chain joins TRBV5-1 to TRBJ2-1; 10 nucleotides align to TRBD1. Germline CDR1 and CDR2: SGHRS and YFSETQ. This CDR3 region has 15 residues. V lost 4 bases, J lost 8 bases, and 9 bases stayed unmatched. The CDR3 reads CASSRGTGDQYEQFF. CDR3 DNA: TGCGCCAGCAGCAGAGGGACAGGGGACCAATATGAGCAGTTCTTC.

The chain joins TRBV12-3 or TRBV12-4 to TRBJ2-5; 9 positions match TRBD1. V lost 8 bases, J lost 1 base, and 5 bases stayed unmatched. The CDR3 runs 14 residues. This CDR3 reads CASRTGGSQETQYF. The DNA for the CDR3 is TGTGCCAGCCGAACAGGGGGCTCCCAAGAGACCCAGTACTTC.

The rearrangement joins TRBV12-3 or TRBV12-4 to TRBJ2-7; a weak D match, TRBD1 (6 bases). This CDR3 has 14 residues. Trimming left V 2 bases short and J 6 bases short, with 14 bases between. DNA of the CDR3: TGTGCCAGCAGTTTAAAAGGGGGTCCTATCGAGCAGTACTTC. It translates to CASSLKGGPIEQYF.

This clonotype was observed a few times. The rearrangement uses TRBV20-1 and TRBJ2-3; 8 bases are shared with TRBD2. Germline CDR1 and CDR2: DFQATT and SNEGSKA (reference sequence). The CDR3 covers 16 residues. The J segment lost 8 bases and the V segment lost 0 bases, leaving 13 bases of the junction unmatched. This chain's CDR3 is CSARDRVTSVLATQYF. CDR3 DNA: TGCAGTGCTAGAGATCGCGTGACTAGCGTATTAGCTACGCAGTATTTT.